This TCR beta chain was identified during a study of T cell responses to AZD1222 COVID-19 vaccine. V shed 2 bases and J 6 bases; nucleotides not matched to a gene: 9. This CDR3 spans 15 amino acids. Germline-derived CDR1 and CDR2 are MGHRA and YSYEKL. The count of this clone is one. Its antigen remains unidentified. Assay used: immunoSEQ multiplex PCR; TCRdb lists only in-frame clones, some missing. The sample carries 100,000 to 150,000 clones, 80% to 95% recorded once. Study findings and constraints: Reportedly, nearly half of unique spike TCRs recognized epitopes outside B.1.351/B.1.1.7 mutations. All repertoire sampling was performed exclusively after the peak T cell response. Across the whole spike, CD4 TCRs peaked at regions 160-218 and 743-854. Donors were chiefly white British, with a greater number of females, and clonal diversity was perhaps underestimated.

The sequencing used peripheral blood, collected on day 0 of MenACWY control vaccination. The chain employs TRBV4-1 and TRBJ1-1; TRBD1 matches at 7 bases. The sequence was collected from an adult in good health. This CDR3 reads CASSQPTGRKPEAFF. The CDR3 nucleotides are TGCGCCAGCAGCCAACCGACAGGGCGTAAACCTGAAGCTTTCTTT.